A single TCR beta chain is shown here with its context. Its antigen is unknown. The protocol was immunoSEQ multiplex PCR, while the TCRdb copy is restricted to in-frame clones and leaves out a portion. The sample records roughly 100,000 clones, roughly nine tenths being singletons. The sample comes from a study of graft-versus-host responses after intestinal transplantation. V gave up 3 bases and J gave up 1 base, with 7 bases separating them. Per germline, CDR1 LNHNV and CDR2 YYDKDF (reference sequence). The CDR3 covers 14 residues. The J gene is TRBJ1-5, the V gene TRBV15; D uncertain. The TCR comes from a human donor who received an intestinal transplant. Sequencing was performed on unstimulated CD4+ T cells sorted from spleen or lymph node cells, taken before intestinal transplant. The CDR3 loop is CATSSSVSNQPQHF. The CDR3, as DNA: TGTGCCACCAGCAGTTCAGTAAGCAATCAGCCCCAGCATTTT.